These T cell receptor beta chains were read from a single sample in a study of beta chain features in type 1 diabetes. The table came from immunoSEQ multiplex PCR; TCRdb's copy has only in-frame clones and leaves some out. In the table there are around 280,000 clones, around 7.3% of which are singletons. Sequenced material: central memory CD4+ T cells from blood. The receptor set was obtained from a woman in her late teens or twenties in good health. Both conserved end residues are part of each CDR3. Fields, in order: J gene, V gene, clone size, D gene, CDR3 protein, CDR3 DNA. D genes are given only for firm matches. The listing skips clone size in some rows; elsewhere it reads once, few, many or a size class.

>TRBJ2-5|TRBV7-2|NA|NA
CASSLGGPRGRGTLETQYF
TGTGCCAGCAGCTTAGGGGGACCTCGAGGTCGTGGGACGCTGGAGACCCAGTACTTC
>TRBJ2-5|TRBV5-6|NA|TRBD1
CASSSGQGQETQYF
TGTGCCAGCAGCTCGGGACAGGGCCAAGAGACCCAGTACTTC
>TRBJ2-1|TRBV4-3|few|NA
CASSQDWASYNEQFF
TGCGCCAGCAGCCAAGATTGGGCCTCCTACAATGAGCAGTTCTTC
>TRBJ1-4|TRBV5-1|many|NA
CASQQGREDEKLFF
TGCGCCAGCCAACAGGGAAGGGAGGATGAAAAACTGTTTTTT
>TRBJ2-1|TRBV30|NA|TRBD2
CAWRTSHNEQFF
TGTGCCTGGCGGACTAGCCACAATGAGCAGTTCTTC
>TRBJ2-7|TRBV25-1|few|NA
CASSRDPPYEQYF
TGTGCCAGCAGCCGGGACCCCCCCTACGAGCAGTACTTC
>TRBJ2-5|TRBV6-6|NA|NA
CASSLQRVETQYF
TGTGCCAGCAGCCTCCAGCGGGTGGAGACCCAGTACTTC
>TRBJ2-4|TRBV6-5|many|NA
CASSYLGLGNIQYF
TGTGCCAGCAGTTACTTGGGGCTCGGGAACATTCAGTACTTC
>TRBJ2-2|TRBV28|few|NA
CASSFNRHTGELFF
TGTGCCAGCAGTTTCAACAGACACACCGGGGAGCTGTTTTTT
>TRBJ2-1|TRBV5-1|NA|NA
CASSLEGTIYNEQFF
TGCGCCAGCAGCTTGGAAGGTACAATCTACAATGAGCAGTTCTTC
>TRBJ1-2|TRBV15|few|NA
CATSRDTNYGYTF
TGTGCCACCAGCAGAGATACTAACTATGGCTACACCTTC
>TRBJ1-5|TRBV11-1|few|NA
CASSQQPGQPQHF
TGTGCCAGCAGCCAACAGCCGGGGCAGCCCCAGCATTTT
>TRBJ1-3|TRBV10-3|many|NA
CATCPGGSGNTIYF
TGTGCCACATGCCCTGGGGGCTCTGGAAACACCATATATTTT
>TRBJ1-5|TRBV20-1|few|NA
CSARGGLPQHF
TGCAGTGCTAGGGGGGGCCTGCCCCAGCATTTT
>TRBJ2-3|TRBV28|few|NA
CASSLMTGGTDTQYF
TGTGCCAGCAGCCTGATGACAGGTGGAACGGATACGCAGTATTTT
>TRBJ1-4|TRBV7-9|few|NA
CASSPPGRTATNEKLFF
TGTGCCAGCAGCCCCCCAGGAAGGACGGCAACTAATGAAAAACTGTTTTTT
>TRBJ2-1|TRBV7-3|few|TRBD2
CASSSPGVSGRVSGEQFF
TGTGCCAGCAGCTCGCCGGGAGTTAGCGGGAGGGTCTCGGGTGAGCAGTTCTTC
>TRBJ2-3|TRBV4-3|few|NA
CASSQETGGDTQYF
TGCGCCAGCAGCCAAGAAACGGGCGGAGATACGCAGTATTTT
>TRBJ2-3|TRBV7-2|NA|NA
CASSSVGRADTQYF
TGTGCCAGCAGCTCCGTCGGCCGTGCAGATACGCAGTATTTT
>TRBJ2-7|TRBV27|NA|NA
CASSFAGPTYEQYF
TGTGCCAGCAGTTTTGCGGGACCGACCTACGAGCAGTACTTC
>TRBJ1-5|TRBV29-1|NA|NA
CSVDAGGNQPQHF
TGCAGCGTTGATGCAGGGGGCAATCAGCCCCAGCATTTT
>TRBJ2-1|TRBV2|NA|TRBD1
CASKKEQGGEQFF
TGTGCCAGCAAAAAGGAACAGGGGGGTGAGCAGTTCTTC
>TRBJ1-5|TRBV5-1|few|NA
CASSLGARVNQPQHF
TGCGCCAGCAGCTTGGGGGCTCGGGTTAATCAGCCCCAGCATTTT
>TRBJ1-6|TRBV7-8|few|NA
CASSLAKGSRVSPLHF
TGTGCCAGCAGCTTAGCGAAGGGGTCCCGGGTGTCACCCCTCCACTTT
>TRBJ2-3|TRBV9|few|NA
CASSLPPRGTQYF
TGTGCCAGCAGCTTGCCCCCAAGGGGTACGCAGTATTTT
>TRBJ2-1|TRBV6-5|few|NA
CASSYMGKQFF
TGTGCCAGCAGTTACATGGGAAAGCAGTTCTTC
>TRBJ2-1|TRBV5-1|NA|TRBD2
CASSLGLAGAQSYNEQFF
TGCGCCAGCAGCTTGGGACTAGCGGGGGCGCAATCCTACAATGAGCAGTTCTTC
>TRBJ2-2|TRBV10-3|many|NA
CAISEAPQGGTGELFF
TGTGCCATCAGTGAGGCCCCCCAGGGGGGTACCGGGGAGCTGTTTTTT
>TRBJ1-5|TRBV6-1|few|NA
CASSRSGRSNQPQHF
TGTGCCAGCAGCAGGTCCGGTAGGAGCAATCAGCCCCAGCATTTT
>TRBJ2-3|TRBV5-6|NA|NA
CASSLVWGRKDTQYF
TGTGCCAGCAGCTTGGTCTGGGGGCGGAAAGATACGCAGTATTTT
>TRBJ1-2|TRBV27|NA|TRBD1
CASSFHRGLFSGYTF
TGTGCCAGCAGTTTTCACAGGGGGCTCTTCTCTGGCTACACCTTC
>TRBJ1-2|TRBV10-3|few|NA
CAISGSTGYGYTF
TGTGCCATCAGTGGCTCGACCGGCTATGGCTACACCTTC
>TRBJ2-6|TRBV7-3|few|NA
CASSSRGAGANVLTF
TGTGCCAGCAGCTCCAGGGGTGCTGGGGCCAACGTCCTGACTTTC
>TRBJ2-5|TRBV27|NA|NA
CASRRLGGPHETQYF
TGTGCCAGCCGTCGACTTGGGGGGCCACATGAGACCCAGTACTTC
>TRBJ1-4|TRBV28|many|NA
CASSLLAGSGKLFF
TGTGCCAGCAGTTTACTAGCCGGATCGGGGAAACTGTTTTTT
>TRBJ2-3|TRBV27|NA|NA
CASSRQVSSDTQYF
TGTGCCAGCAGTCGACAGGTTTCCTCAGATACGCAGTATTTT
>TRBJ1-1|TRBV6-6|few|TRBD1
CASRVTGEKTEAFF
TGTGCCAGCAGGGTTACAGGGGAAAAGACTGAAGCTTTCTTT
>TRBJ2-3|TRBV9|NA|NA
CASSPTPGYTDTQYF
TGTGCCAGCAGCCCTACTCCGGGGTACACAGATACGCAGTATTTT
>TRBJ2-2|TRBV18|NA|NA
CASSPPTRVGELFF
TGTGCCAGCTCACCACCGACTAGAGTTGGGGAGCTGTTTTTT
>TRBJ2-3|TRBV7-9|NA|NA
CTPETDTQYF
TGTACCCCCGAAACAGATACGCAGTATTTT
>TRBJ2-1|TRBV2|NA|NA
CASSDEGAYNEQFF
TGTGCCAGCAGTGATGAGGGGGCCTACAATGAGCAGTTCTTC